This is a list of T cell receptor beta chains from one sample in a study of OX40 agonist ivuxolimab in advanced cancers. Libraries were prepared by immunoSEQ multiplex PCR; TCRdb keeps only in-frame clonotypes and omits some of them. The sample records about 52,000 clones, 86% being singletons. Sample: CD4+ or CD8+ T cells sorted from blood, taken in a trial of the OX40 agonist ivuxolimab. These receptors came from an adult with an advanced solid tumor such as melanoma, head and neck, liver or kidney cancer. Both conserved end residues are part of each CDR3. Fields, in order: J gene, CDR3 length, clone size, V gene, D gene, CDR3 protein, CDR3 DNA. A D gene is named only where the DNA matches it firmly. Expanded clones are given a class, and other clones once, few, many or no size at all.

J: TRBJ1-1; length: 14; size: -; V: TRBV28; D: -; CDR3: CASSSTELNTEAFF; DNA: TGTGCCAGCAGTTCGACAGAGTTGAACACTGAAGCTTTCTTT
J: TRBJ2-5; length: 14; size: -; V: TRBV11-2; D: TRBD1; CDR3: CASSVQGASETQYF; DNA: TGTGCCAGCAGCGTACAGGGGGCCTCGGAGACCCAGTACTTC
J: TRBJ2-2; length: 15; size: -; V: TRBV6-1; D: TRBD1; CDR3: CASRAGQGNTGELFF; DNA: TGTGCCAGCAGGGCCGGACAGGGGAACACCGGGGAGCTGTTTTTT
J: TRBJ2-5; length: 13; size: -; V: TRBV12-5; D: TRBD2; CDR3: CASLWGGQETQYF; DNA: TGTGCTAGTCTGTGGGGGGGGCAAGAGACCCAGTACTTC
J: TRBJ2-1; length: 14; size: -; V: TRBV29-1; D: -; CDR3: CSVPTQGYYNEQFF; DNA: TGCAGCGTTCCAACTCAGGGTTACTACAATGAGCAGTTCTTC
J: TRBJ2-7; length: 14; size: -; V: TRBV18; D: -; CDR3: CASSPGEGAYEQYF; DNA: TGTGCCAGCTCACCGGGGGAAGGAGCCTACGAGCAGTACTTC
J: TRBJ2-1; length: 15; size: once; V: TRBV9; D: -; CDR3: CASSVTVSRRNEQFF; DNA: TGTGCCAGCAGCGTAACAGTTTCTCGAAGAAATGAGCAGTTCTTC
J: TRBJ2-1; length: 15; size: once; V: TRBV5-1; D: -; CDR3: CASSFGSARVNEQFF; DNA: TGCGCCAGCAGCTTCGGATCCGCTAGGGTCAATGAGCAGTTCTTC
J: TRBJ1-6; length: 17; size: -; V: TRBV14; D: -; CDR3: CASSRGKTSSYNSPLHF; DNA: TGTGCCAGCAGCCGTGGTAAGACCAGCTCCTATAATTCACCCCTCCACTTT
J: TRBJ1-5; length: 13; size: few; V: TRBV18; D: -; CDR3: CASSPAGDQPQHF; DNA: TGTGCCAGCTCACCAGCGGGGGATCAGCCCCAGCATTTT
J: TRBJ2-7; length: 14; size: -; V: TRBV19; D: TRBD2; CDR3: CASSIRTSGAEQYF; DNA: TGTGCCAGTAGTATAAGGACTAGCGGTGCCGAGCAGTACTTC
J: TRBJ1-2; length: 10; size: -; V: TRBV6-6; D: -; CDR3: CASGDDGYTF; DNA: TGTGCCAGCGGAGATGATGGCTACACCTTC
J: TRBJ2-7; length: 14; size: -; V: TRBV7-5; D: -; CDR3: CARSLVQQHYEQYF; DNA: TGTGCCAGAAGCTTAGTACAGCAGCACTACGAGCAGTACTTC
J: TRBJ2-7; length: 15; size: -; V: TRBV7-9; D: -; CDR3: CASSPPPADIYEQYF; DNA: TGTGCCAGCAGCCCCCCTCCGGCGGACATCTACGAGCAGTACTTC
J: TRBJ2-2; length: 17; size: -; V: TRBV27; D: -; CDR3: CASSPRWGGLGTGELFF; DNA: TGTGCCAGCAGCCCCCGATGGGGGGGCTTGGGCACCGGGGAGCTGTTTTTT
J: TRBJ1-2; length: 14; size: -; V: TRBV7-3; D: TRBD1; CDR3: CASSPGTANYGYTF; DNA: TGTGCCAGCAGCCCCGGGACAGCTAACTATGGCTACACCTTC
J: TRBJ2-2; length: 15; size: -; V: TRBV5-1; D: -; CDR3: CASKVGGANTGELFF; DNA: TGCGCCAGCAAGGTTGGCGGCGCGAACACCGGGGAGCTGTTTTTT
J: TRBJ1-6; length: 14; size: -; V: TRBV5-4; D: -; CDR3: CASMRDSQNSPLHF; DNA: TGTGCCAGCATGAGAGACAGTCAAAATTCACCCCTCCACTTT
J: TRBJ2-7; length: 15; size: -; V: TRBV28; D: TRBD1; CDR3: CASSLSGQGSDEQYF; DNA: TGTGCCAGCAGTTTATCGGGACAGGGTAGTGACGAGCAGTACTTC
J: TRBJ1-2; length: 11; size: -; V: TRBV6-1; D: -; CDR3: CASSPLYGYTF; DNA: TGTGCCAGCAGCCCGCTCTATGGCTACACCTTC
J: TRBJ2-7; length: 16; size: -; V: TRBV6-5; D: -; CDR3: CASSYASGAGSYEQYF; DNA: TGTGCCAGCAGTTACGCCTCCGGGGCTGGGTCCTACGAGCAGTACTTC
J: TRBJ2-1; length: 15; size: few; V: TRBV29-1; D: TRBD2; CDR3: CSVERLAGAYNEQFF; DNA: TGCAGCGTTGAACGACTAGCGGGGGCCTACAATGAGCAGTTCTTC
J: TRBJ1-4; length: 13; size: -; V: TRBV28; D: TRBD1; CDR3: CASSPRDRGKLFF; DNA: TGTGCCAGCAGCCCCCGGGACAGGGGAAAACTGTTTTTT
J: TRBJ1-4; length: 15; size: -; V: TRBV2; D: TRBD1; CDR3: CASSPTGRGGEKLFF; DNA: TGTGCCAGCAGTCCGACAGGGAGAGGGGGTGAAAAACTGTTTTTT
J: TRBJ2-2; length: 17; size: -; V: TRBV7-2; D: -; CDR3: CASSLAQVGLAVGELFF; DNA: TGTGCCAGCAGCTTAGCGCAGGTGGGGCTAGCTGTCGGGGAGCTGTTTTTT
J: TRBJ1-2; length: 13; size: -; V: TRBV7-3; D: -; CDR3: CASGGKNDYGYTF; DNA: TGTGCCAGCGGCGGGAAGAACGACTATGGCTACACCTTC
J: TRBJ2-2; length: 20; size: -; V: TRBV19; D: -; CDR3: CASRSERAGRGQGMIGELFF; DNA: TGTGCCAGTAGATCGGAGCGAGCGGGGCGAGGACAGGGAATGATCGGGGAGCTGTTTTTT
J: TRBJ1-1; length: 17; size: -; V: TRBV18; D: -; CDR3: CASSFELSGRGNTEAFF; DNA: TGTGCCAGCTCATTCGAATTATCAGGGAGAGGGAACACTGAAGCTTTCTTT
J: TRBJ1-2; length: 15; size: -; V: TRBV27; D: -; CDR3: CASSSRNRDDYGYTF; DNA: TGTGCCAGCAGTTCCCGTAACAGGGATGACTATGGCTACACCTTC
J: TRBJ2-7; length: 13; size: -; V: TRBV5-1; D: -; CDR3: CASSFGSSGEQYF; DNA: TGCGCCAGCAGCTTCGGAAGCTCCGGCGAGCAGTACTTC
J: TRBJ2-5; length: 15; size: -; V: TRBV28; D: -; CDR3: CASSFVDSREETQYF; DNA: TGTGCCAGCAGTTTCGTTGACAGCCGAGAAGAGACCCAGTACTTC
J: TRBJ1-1; length: 14; size: -; V: TRBV5-1; D: TRBD1; CDR3: CASSWQGAGTEAFF; DNA: TGCGCCAGCAGCTGGCAGGGGGCTGGCACTGAAGCTTTCTTT
J: TRBJ2-4; length: 16; size: -; V: TRBV10-3; D: -; CDR3: CAISPRDSKGLNIQYF; DNA: TGTGCCATCAGTCCCCGGGACTCAAAAGGGCTAAACATTCAGTACTTC
J: TRBJ2-1; length: 17; size: -; V: TRBV19; D: TRBD1; CDR3: CASSITGQGSSYNEQFF; DNA: TGTGCCAGTAGTATAACAGGACAGGGGAGCTCCTACAATGAGCAGTTCTTC
J: TRBJ1-6; length: 15; size: few; V: TRBV12-5; D: -; CDR3: CASGPSGLTASPLHF; DNA: TGTGCTAGTGGTCCATCCGGCTTGACCGCGTCACCCCTCCACTTT
J: TRBJ2-5; length: 13; size: -; V: TRBV5-8; D: TRBD1; CDR3: CASSLGTEETQYF; DNA: TGTGCCAGCAGCCTAGGGACAGAAGAGACCCAGTACTTC
J: TRBJ1-3; length: 13; size: few; V: TRBV5-5; D: -; CDR3: CASSPVTGNTIYF; DNA: TGTGCCAGCAGCCCGGTTACCGGAAACACCATATATTTT
J: TRBJ1-5; length: 16; size: -; V: TRBV11-1; D: TRBD1; CDR3: CASSSSGGTVGQPQHF; DNA: TGTGCCAGCAGCTCTTCAGGGGGAACGGTGGGTCAGCCCCAGCATTTT
J: TRBJ2-5; length: 13; size: -; V: TRBV18; D: -; CDR3: CASSPGVQETQYF; DNA: TGTGCCAGCTCACCGGGGGTACAAGAGACCCAGTACTTC
J: TRBJ1-2; length: 15; size: few; V: TRBV6-6; D: TRBD1; CDR3: CASSYGGQGSGGYTF; DNA: TGTGCCAGCAGTTACGGAGGACAGGGATCCGGTGGCTACACCTTC
J: TRBJ1-2; length: 17; size: few; V: TRBV4-2; D: -; CDR3: CASSQDGSRAINYGYTF; DNA: TGTGCCAGCAGCCAAGACGGTAGCAGGGCTATTAACTATGGCTACACCTTC
J: TRBJ1-5; length: 14; size: -; V: TRBV4-1; D: -; CDR3: CASSQGEGAQPQHF; DNA: TGCGCCAGCAGCCAAGGGGAGGGCGCGCAGCCCCAGCATTTT
J: TRBJ2-4; length: 17; size: -; V: TRBV5-1; D: TRBD2; CDR3: CASSLEGLAGPKNIQYF; DNA: TGCGCCAGCAGCTTGGAAGGACTAGCGGGACCGAAAAACATTCAGTACTTC
J: TRBJ1-1; length: 16; size: once; V: TRBV19; D: TRBD1; CDR3: CASSTRTGSSNTEAFF; DNA: TGTGCCAGTAGTACCCGGACAGGAAGTTCCAACACTGAAGCTTTCTTT
J: TRBJ1-5; length: 14; size: -; V: TRBV7-9; D: -; CDR3: CASSLDDSNQPQHF; DNA: TGTGCCAGCAGCTTAGATGATAGCAATCAGCCCCAGCATTTT
J: TRBJ2-3; length: 18; size: -; V: TRBV11-2; D: -; CDR3: CASSLVPLRRLGTDTQYF; DNA: TGTGCCAGCAGCTTAGTTCCCCTCCGTAGGCTCGGCACAGATACGCAGTATTTT
J: TRBJ1-1; length: 13; size: few; V: TRBV30; D: TRBD1; CDR3: CAWAGRQGTEAFF; DNA: TGTGCCTGGGCCGGGAGACAGGGCACTGAAGCTTTCTTT
J: TRBJ1-5; length: 13; size: few; V: TRBV19; D: -; CDR3: CASSNRDDQPQHF; DNA: TGTGCCAGTAGTAACAGGGATGACCAGCCCCAGCATTTT
J: TRBJ2-2; length: 15; size: -; V: TRBV5-1; D: -; CDR3: CASSLASRGDGELFF; DNA: TGCGCCAGCAGCTTGGCCTCCAGGGGTGACGGGGAGCTGTTTTTT
J: TRBJ1-4; length: 14; size: -; V: TRBV27; D: TRBD1; CDR3: CASSSDRGPGKLFF; DNA: TGTGCCAGCAGTTCGGACAGGGGCCCCGGAAAACTGTTTTTT
J: TRBJ2-5; length: 15; size: once; V: TRBV6-5; D: TRBD2; CDR3: CASSHARGGQETQYF; DNA: TGTGCCAGCAGCCATGCCCGGGGGGGTCAAGAGACCCAGTACTTC
J: TRBJ1-6; length: 14; size: -; V: TRBV10-3; D: -; CDR3: CATSPGARDSPLHF; DNA: TGTGCCACCAGTCCCGGAGCAAGGGATTCACCCCTCCACTTT
J: TRBJ2-1; length: 14; size: -; V: TRBV7-8; D: -; CDR3: CASSNLRGHNEQFF; DNA: TGTGCCAGCAGCAACCTCAGGGGCCACAATGAGCAGTTCTTC